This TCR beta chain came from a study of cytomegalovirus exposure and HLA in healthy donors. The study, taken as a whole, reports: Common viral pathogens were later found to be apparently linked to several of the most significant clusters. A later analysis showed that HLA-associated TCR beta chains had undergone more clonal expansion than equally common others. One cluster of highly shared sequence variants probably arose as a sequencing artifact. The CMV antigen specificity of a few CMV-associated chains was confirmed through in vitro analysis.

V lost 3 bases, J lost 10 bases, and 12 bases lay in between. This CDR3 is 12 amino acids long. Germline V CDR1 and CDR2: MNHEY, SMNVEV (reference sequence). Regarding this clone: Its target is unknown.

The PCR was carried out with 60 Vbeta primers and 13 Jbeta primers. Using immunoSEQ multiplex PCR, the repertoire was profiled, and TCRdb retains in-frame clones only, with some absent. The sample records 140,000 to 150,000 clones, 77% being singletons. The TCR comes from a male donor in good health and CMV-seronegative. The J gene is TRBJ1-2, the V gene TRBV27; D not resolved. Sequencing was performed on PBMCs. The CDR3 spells CASSLNGLHYTF. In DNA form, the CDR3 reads TGTGCCAGCAGTTTGAACGGGTTACACTACACCTTC.